This T cell receptor beta chain derives from a study of CD4 T cell repertoires in COVID-19. For the study at large: After 10 days of IL-2 expansion, CFSE-low cells were relabeled and restimulated with other coronavirus spikes. The study's findings and limits: Some SARS-CoV-2 clonotypes, between about 6.5 and 25%, recurred in SARS-CoV and/or HKU1 cultures. Two or all three memory subsets shared several highly expanded SARS-CoV-2-reactive clonotypes.

As regards this clone: The antigen remains unidentified.

Using immunoSEQ multiplex PCR, the repertoire was profiled, and TCRdb retains in-frame clones only, with some absent. The profile shows about 24,000 clones, approximately 93% of them singletons. These memory T cells were uncultured and sequenced directly after ex vivo isolation. The CDR3 is 12 amino acids. CDR1 and CDR2 (germline): SEHNR, FQNEAQ (reference sequence). The germline V and J ends were trimmed by 5 bases and 8 bases, with 12 bases remaining between them. The origin of this receptor is a human donor who had COVID-19. This rearrangement joins TRBV7-9 to TRBJ1-2; D possibly corresponds to TRBD1 (6 bases). The source material was circulating follicular helper CD4+ T cells (cTfh) from blood, sampled before the COVID-19 pandemic. The CDR3, as DNA: TGTGCCAGCAGCGCCCAGGGGTCCGGCTACACCTTC. It specifies CASSAQGSGYTF. The variable domain in full, completed from reference TRBV7-9 and TRBJ1-2, reads DTGVSQNPRHKITKRGQNVTFRCDPISEHNRLYWYRQTLGQGPEFLTYFQNEAQLEKSRLLSDRFSAERPKGSFSTLEIQRTEQGDSAMYLCASSAQGSGYTFGSGTRLTVV.